Included here is one TCR beta chain sequence, with context. The record originates from a study of blood T cell repertoires in COVID-19. Study details: Specimens from acute and convalescent COVID-19 originated in the United States, Italy and Spain.

Patients at the Seattle site were enrolled during active infection and followed longitudinally. Profiled with immunoSEQ multiplex PCR; TCRdb holds only in-frame clones, not every one. The sample consists of roughly 190,000 clones, 82% of them appearing once. The sequenced material came from peripheral blood. The TCR sequence derives from a woman aged 55-75 years with COVID-19, enrolled during active disease.

The CDR3, as DNA: TGCGCCAGCAGCCAAGATGGTTTTCCTAGCGGACAGGGGCCCTCTGGGGCCAACGTCCTGACTTTC. Amino acids: CASSQDGFPSGQGPSGANVLTF. The chain has TRBV4-1 and TRBJ2-6, with 9 bases identical to TRBD1. The CDR3 is made up of 22 amino acids. Germline V gene data show CDR1 as MGHRA and CDR2 as YSYEKL. V lost 0 bases to trimming and J lost 0 bases; unmatched junction nucleotides: 15.